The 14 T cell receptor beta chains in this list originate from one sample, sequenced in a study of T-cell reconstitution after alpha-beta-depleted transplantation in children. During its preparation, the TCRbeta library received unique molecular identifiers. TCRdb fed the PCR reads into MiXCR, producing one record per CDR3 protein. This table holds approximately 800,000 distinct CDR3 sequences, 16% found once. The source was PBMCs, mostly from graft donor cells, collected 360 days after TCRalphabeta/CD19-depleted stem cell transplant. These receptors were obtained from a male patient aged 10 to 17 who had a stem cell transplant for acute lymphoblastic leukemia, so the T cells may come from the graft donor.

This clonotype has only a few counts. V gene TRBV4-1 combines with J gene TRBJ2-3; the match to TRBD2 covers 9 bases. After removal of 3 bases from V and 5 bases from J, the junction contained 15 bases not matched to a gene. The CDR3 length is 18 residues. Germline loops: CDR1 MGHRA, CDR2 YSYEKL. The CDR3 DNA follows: TGCGCCAGCAGCCAGCGCGGAGGTCCGAGACTAGCGGTAGATACGCAGTATTTT. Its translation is CASSQRGGPRLAVDTQYF.

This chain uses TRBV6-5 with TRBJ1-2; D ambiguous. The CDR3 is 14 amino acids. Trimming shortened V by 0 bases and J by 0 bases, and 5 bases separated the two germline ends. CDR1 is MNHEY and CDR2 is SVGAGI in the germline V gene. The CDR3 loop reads CASSYSGTNYGYTF. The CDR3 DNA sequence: TGTGCCAGCAGTTACTCCGGAACTAACTATGGCTACACCTTC.

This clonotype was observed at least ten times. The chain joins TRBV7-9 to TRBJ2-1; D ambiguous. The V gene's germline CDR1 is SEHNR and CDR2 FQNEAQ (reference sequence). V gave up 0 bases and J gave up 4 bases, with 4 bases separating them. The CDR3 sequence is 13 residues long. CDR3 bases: TGTGCCAGCAGCTTAGCGGAATACAATGAGCAGTTCTTC. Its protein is CASSLAEYNEQFF.

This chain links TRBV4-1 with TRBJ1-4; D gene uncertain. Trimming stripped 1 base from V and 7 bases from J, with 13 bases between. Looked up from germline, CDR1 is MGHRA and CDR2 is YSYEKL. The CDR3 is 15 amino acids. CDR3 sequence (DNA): TGCGCCAGCAGCCAAGTTGGGGTGCCGGGTGAAAAACTGTTTTTT. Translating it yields CASSQVGVPGEKLFF.

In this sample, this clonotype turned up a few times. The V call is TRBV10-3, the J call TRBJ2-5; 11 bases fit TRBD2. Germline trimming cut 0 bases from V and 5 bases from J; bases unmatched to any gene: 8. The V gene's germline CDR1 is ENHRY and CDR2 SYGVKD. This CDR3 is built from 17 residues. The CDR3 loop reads CAISESGTSGHGETQYF. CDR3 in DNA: TGTGCCATCAGTGAGTCGGGGACTAGCGGTCACGGGGAGACCCAGTACTTC.

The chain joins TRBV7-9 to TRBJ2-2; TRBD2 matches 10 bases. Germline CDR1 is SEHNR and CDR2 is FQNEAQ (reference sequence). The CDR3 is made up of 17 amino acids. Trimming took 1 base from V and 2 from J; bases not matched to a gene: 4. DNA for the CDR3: TGTGCCAGCAGCTTAGATTCACTAGCGGGAAACACCGGGGAGCTGTTTTTT. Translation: CASSLDSLAGNTGELFF. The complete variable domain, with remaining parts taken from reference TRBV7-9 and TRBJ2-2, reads DTGVSQNPRHKITKRGQNVTFRCDPISEHNRLYWYRQTLGQGPEFLTYFQNEAQLEKSRLLSDRFSAERPKGSFSTLEIQRTEQGDSAMYLCASSLDSLAGNTGELFFGEGSRLTVL.

Written as DNA, the CDR3 is TGCGCCAGCAGCTTGGAATCGCGGGAGTCGGTCGAGCAGTACTTC. Its protein product is CASSLESRESVEQYF. The chain has TRBV5-1 and TRBJ2-7, with 7 bases fitting TRBD2. The CDR3 is made up of 15 amino acids. Looked up from germline, CDR1 is SGHRS and CDR2 is YFSETQ. The junction had 9 bases not matched to a gene; V was cut back by 0 bases and J by 6 bases.

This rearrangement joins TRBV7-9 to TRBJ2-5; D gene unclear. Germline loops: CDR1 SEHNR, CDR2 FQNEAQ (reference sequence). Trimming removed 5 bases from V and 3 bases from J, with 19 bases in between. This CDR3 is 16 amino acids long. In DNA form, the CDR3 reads TGTGCCAGCAGCCTCCCCTATGGAAGGTTAAAAGAGACCCAGTACTTC. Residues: CASSLPYGRLKETQYF.

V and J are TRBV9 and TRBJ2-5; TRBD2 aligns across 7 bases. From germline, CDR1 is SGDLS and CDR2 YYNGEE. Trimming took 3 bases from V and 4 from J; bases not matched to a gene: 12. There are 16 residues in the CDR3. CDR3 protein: CASSGSNGLVRETQYF. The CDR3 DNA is TGTGCCAGCAGCGGCTCCAACGGACTAGTACGAGAGACCCAGTACTTC.

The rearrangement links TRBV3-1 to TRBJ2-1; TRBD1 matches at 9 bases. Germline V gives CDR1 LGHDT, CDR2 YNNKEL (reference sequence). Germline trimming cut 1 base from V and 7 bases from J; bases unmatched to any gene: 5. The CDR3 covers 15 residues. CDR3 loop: CASSQVNRGHNEQFF. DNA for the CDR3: TGTGCCAGCAGCCAAGTTAACAGGGGGCATAATGAGCAGTTCTTC.

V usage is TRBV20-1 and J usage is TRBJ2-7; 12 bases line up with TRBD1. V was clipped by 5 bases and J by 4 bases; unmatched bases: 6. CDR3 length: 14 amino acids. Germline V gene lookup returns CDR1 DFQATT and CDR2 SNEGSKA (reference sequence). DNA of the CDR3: TGCAGTGCTCGCGGGACAGGGGGCGCGTACGAGCAGTACTTC. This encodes CSARGTGGAYEQYF.

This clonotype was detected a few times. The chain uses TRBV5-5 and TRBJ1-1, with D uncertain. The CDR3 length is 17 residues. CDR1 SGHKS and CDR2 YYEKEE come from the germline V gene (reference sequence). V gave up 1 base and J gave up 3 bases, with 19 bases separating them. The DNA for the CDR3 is TGTGCCAGCAGCTTGCCCCGACTGGGCTTTAAGGACACTGAAGCTTTCTTT. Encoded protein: CASSLPRLGFKDTEAFF.

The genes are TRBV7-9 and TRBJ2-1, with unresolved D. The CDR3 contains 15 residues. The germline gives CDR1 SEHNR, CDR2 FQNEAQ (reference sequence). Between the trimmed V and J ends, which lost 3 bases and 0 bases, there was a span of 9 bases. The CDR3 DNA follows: TGTGCCAGCAGCTTCTTGGAGACCTCCTACAATGAGCAGTTCTTC. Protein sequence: CASSFLETSYNEQFF.

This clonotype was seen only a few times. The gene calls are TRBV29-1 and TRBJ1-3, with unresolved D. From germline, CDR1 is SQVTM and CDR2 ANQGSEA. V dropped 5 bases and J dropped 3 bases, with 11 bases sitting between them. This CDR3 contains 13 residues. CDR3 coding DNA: TGCAGCGTTCTTGTTGGTGGTGGAAACACCATATATTTT. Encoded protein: CSVLVGGGNTIYF.